This T cell receptor (beta chain) was documented in a study of shared clonotypes between healthy human individuals. The CDR3 consists of 14 residues. The V and J ends lost 0 bases and 10 bases, in that order; junction bases with no gene match: 9. The germline CDR1 and CDR2 sequences are MGHRA and YSYEKL. The repertoire was sequenced with immunoSEQ multiplex PCR; TCRdb's copy has only in-frame clones and lacks some. The table lists 600,000 to 750,000 clones, around 77% of them singletons. The V and J genes are TRBV4-1 and TRBJ2-7; 7 bases map to TRBD2. The sequence was obtained from a woman aged 25 to 45 in good health. The sequenced material came from memory CD4+ T cells sorted from blood. Subset defined: CD45RA-negative fraction. The CDR3 protein is CASSQDKSTSRQYF. In DNA form, the CDR3 reads TGCGCCAGCAGCCAAGATAAGTCGACTAGCCGACAGTACTTC.